This passage covers 2 T cell receptor beta chains from one sample sequenced in a study of post-analysis software for immune sequencing data. General observations from the study: Among four or five TRBV segments more frequent in patients than controls were TRBV5-6, TRBV5-1 and TRBV20-1.

The antigens for these receptors are not known. TCR beta cDNA libraries included unique molecular identifiers. From the PCR reads, TCRdb called clonotypes with MiXCR, one entry per CDR3 protein. The sample gives around 440,000 distinct CDR3 sequences, less than 45% of which show up once; roughly an eighth is in the top ten. Sequenced sample: blood. Receptor source: a girl aged 5 to 17 with multiple sclerosis.

This clonotype was picked up one time. The CDR3 DNA follows: TGCGCCAGCAGCTTGCTATTGACAGCCCGAGAGACCCAGTACTTC. Its translation: CASSLLLTARETQYF. The gene calls are TRBV5-1 and TRBJ2-5, with a tentative D call TRBD1 (5 bases). The CDR3 spans 15 residues. Germline V gene lookup returns CDR1 SGHRS and CDR2 YFSETQ. Trimming left V 1 base short and J 4 bases short, with 14 bases between.

A word on this clonotype: This could be a read error, since a much larger clone is one nucleotide away. This chain connects TRBV29-1 to TRBJ2-3, with D uncertain. Germline V gene lookup returns CDR1 SQVTM and CDR2 ANQGSEA. The V gene lost 0 bases and the J gene lost 4 bases, with 8 bases spanning the gap. The CDR3 has 13 amino acids. In DNA, the CDR3 is TGCAGCGTTGAAGAGAGGAGAGCAGATACGCAGTATTTT. It is translated as CSVEERRADTQYF.